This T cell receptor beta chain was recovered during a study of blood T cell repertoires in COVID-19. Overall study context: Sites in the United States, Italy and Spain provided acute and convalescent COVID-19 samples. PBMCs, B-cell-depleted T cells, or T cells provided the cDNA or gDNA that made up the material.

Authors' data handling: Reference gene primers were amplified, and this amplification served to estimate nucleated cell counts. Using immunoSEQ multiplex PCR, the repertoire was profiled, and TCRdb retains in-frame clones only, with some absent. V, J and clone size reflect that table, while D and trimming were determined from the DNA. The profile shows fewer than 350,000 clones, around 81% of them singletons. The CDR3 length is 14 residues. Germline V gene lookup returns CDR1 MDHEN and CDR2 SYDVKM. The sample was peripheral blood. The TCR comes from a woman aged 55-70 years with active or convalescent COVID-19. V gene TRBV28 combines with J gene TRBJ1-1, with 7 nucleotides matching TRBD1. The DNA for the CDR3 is TGTGCAGCACCCCTCCACACAGGGGTTACTGAAGCTTTCTTT. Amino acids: CAAPLHTGVTEAFF. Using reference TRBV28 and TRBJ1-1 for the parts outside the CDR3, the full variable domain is DVKVTQSSRYLVKRTGEKVFLECVQDMDHENMFWYRQDPGLGLRLIYFSYDVKMKEKGDIPEGYSVSREKKERFSLILESASTNQTSMYLCAAPLHTGVTEAFFGQGTRLTVV.